The present entry profiles one T cell receptor (beta chain) with its context. Its antigen specificity is not known. No base-level quality is on record; no much larger clone is a single base apart. From each donor, a single peripheral blood sample of roughly 0.11 L on average was drawn into heparinised tubes. Using a panel that included CD45RO, CCR7, CD25, CD127, CD95 and CD27, naive, central memory, regulatory and stem cell-like memory CD4+ T cells were sorted on a BD FACSAria II. Purity was above 95% for every sorted population. PBMCs were separated immediately by Lymphoprep density gradient centrifugation and were stained directly, without being cultured. So that batch effects would be minimized, each experiment stained and sorted samples in pairs, pairing one healthy donor with one patient. The data were taken from a study of beta chain features in type 1 diabetes (dated by TCRdb to between 2018 and 2020). With regard to the full study: No differences in mean age, gender distribution, total cell number or subset yield were found between patients and healthy donors. A total of 100 million to 110 million sorted cells were examined across all samples, and a strong correlation was observed between cell number per subset and RNA yield. In the study, TCRB repertoires of sorted circulating CD4+ T cell subsets from recently diagnosed type 1 diabetes patients were compared with those of matched healthy donors. Naive and central memory subsets were obtained from all 30 or so donors, but regulatory and stem cell-like memory subsets were isolated from only 8 patients and roughly eight healthy donors. Paper-wide results and their limitations: Because small numbers of individuals were included in the HLA sub-analyses, any influence of HLA type on TCRB rearrangement was left unresolved. Type 1 diabetes patients showed a moderate but significant shortening of TCRB CDR3 length in all four CD4+ subsets. PCR may preferentially amplify shorter templates, but because patient and control samples were amplified and corrected together, any resulting skew would affect both groups equally. Patients with type 1 diabetes made fewer insertions and deleted more nucleotides at VDJ recombination sites, implying thymic rearrangement abnormalities. Naive, central memory and regulatory TCRB repertoires appeared to be more similar among patients than among healthy donors. Because cDNA was sequenced instead of genomic DNA, activated cells with high expression could be over-represented, although the groups did not differ in activation or CD3 levels.

The CDR3, cysteine through phenylalanine, is 15 amino acids long. Here the CDR3 DNA is all that survives: 45 bases in frame from base 1. The entire amount of isolated RNA was reverse transcribed using the High Capacity cDNA Reverse Transcription Kit, so the sequenced TCRB transcripts were expressed ones. Naive, central memory and regulatory T cell samples underwent deep immunoSEQ sequencing, averaging about 3.3 million total reads per sample. Sorted cells were lysed in RLT buffer, and RNA was extracted using DNase-treated RNeasy Micro or Mini kits according to cell number. To prevent cross-contamination, every cell subset was processed on its own, while patient and healthy donor samples were processed together. Using the immunoSEQ multiplex PCR, TCRB sequences were amplified from cDNA into 87-bp fragments spanning the CDR3 region. Sequencing of the amplicons was done on the Illumina HiSeq platform. Processing in the source paper ran as follows. Synthetic template baselines were used to correct PCR bias computationally, reads within Hamming distance 2 were collapsed, and singletons that could not be merged were discarded. Reads were aligned to IMGT to assign V, D and J genes, CDR3 length, and insertions or deletions at six rearrangement sites. Within each subset, clonotype counts were normalized to sorted cell number, after which true diversity and Gini coefficients were computed with the tcR R package. Repertoire sharing was quantified using the overlap coefficient calculated on TCRB nucleotide sequences. Out-of-frame TCRB sequences from naive cells were analyzed to stand in for the pre-selection repertoire. The table comes from immuneACCESS by way of TCRdb, which keeps in-frame sequences with V and J called. Part of the clones is missing from these tables; in studies checked, under half for an unresolved V gene and the rest for unknown reasons. V and J calls and clone size come straight from that table; D and trimming were deduced from the DNA. The sample profile shows around 280,000 clones; 15% of them were found once. The top ten hold about 0.014% of the sample.

The clonotype comes from a young man with type 1 diabetes. The sample consisted of naive CD4+ T cells from blood. The cell subset or site label on this specimen signifies: true naive CD4+ T cells. The rearranged chain carries TRBV21-1 and TRBJ2-7; the DNA was not compared with TRBD1, the D call given in the table. TRBV21-1 is tagged as a pseudogene. The CDR3 reads CASSCRTVLPYEQYF. The sequenced DNA is TGTGCCAGCAGTTGTAGGACAGTACTACCCTACGAGCAGTACTTC.